The 13 T cell receptor beta chains below all came from one sample that was sequenced in a study of blood T cell repertoires in COVID-19 (TCRdb year 2020). The library relied on the immunoSEQ multiplex PCR assay. This immuneACCESS table, as held by TCRdb, lists in-frame sequences with V and J called but not all clones. Of the missing ones, under half trace to an unresolved V gene in checked studies; the others have no known cause. The sample profile shows 150,000 to 200,000 clones; 70% to 90% of them were found once. Roughly 5.5% of the sample lies in the top ten. The material sequenced was peripheral blood. These receptors were taken from a man aged 35 to 55 with active or convalescent COVID-19.

The genes are TRBV11-3 and TRBJ1-6, with TRBD1 matching 9 bases. CDR1 SGHNT and CDR2 YENEEA come from the germline V gene. The CDR3 runs 15 residues. V dropped 5 bases and J dropped 11; count of bases not matched to a gene: 10. CDR3 coding DNA: TGTGCCAGCAGCACATCCGGGACAGGGACTCCACCCCTCCACTTT. Translating gives CASSTSGTGTPPLHF.

The CDR3 nucleotides are TGTGCCAGCAGCCAACCGCGGGACCTGCAAGAGACCCAGTACTTC. This sequence encodes CASSQPRDLQETQYF. The chain carries TRBV3-1 (or the pseudogene TRBV3-2) and TRBJ2-5, with D possibly matching TRBD2 (6 bases). Germline values: CDR1 LGHDT, CDR2 YNNKEL (reference sequence). The germline V and J ends were trimmed by 2 bases and 2 bases, with 12 bases remaining between them. The CDR3 runs 15 residues.

The chain carries TRBV24-1 and TRBJ2-1, with unresolved D. The CDR3 extends over 12 amino acids. Germline assignment: CDR1 KGHDR and CDR2 SFDVKD. V was trimmed by 3 bases and J by 7 bases, leaving 6 bases between them. CDR3 in amino acids: CATSDDGNEQFF. The CDR3 DNA is TGTGCCACCAGTGATGACGGGAATGAGCAGTTCTTC.

The chain is built from TRBV4-2 and TRBJ2-3; the match to TRBD2 covers 11 bases. CDR1 is LGHNA, CDR2 YNFKEQ, per germline. This CDR3 comprises 17 residues. The J segment lost 6 bases and the V segment lost 4 bases, leaving 12 bases of the junction unmatched. In DNA form, the CDR3 reads TGTGCCAGCAGCCCTCTAGCGGGAGGCTCGCGGGGCGATACGCAGTATTTT. Protein product: CASSPLAGGSRGDTQYF.

The chain recombines TRBV7-9 with TRBJ1-4; D gene unclear. CDR1 is SEHNR, CDR2 FQNEAQ, per germline (reference sequence). The CDR3 has 17 amino acids. With 3 bases removed from V and 3 bases from J, the gap between germline ends came to 17 bases. CDR3 sequence (DNA): TGTGCCAGCAGCTTTCTGACGGGAGAAGGATCTAATGAAAAACTGTTTTTT. Its translation: CASSFLTGEGSNEKLFF.

The J gene is TRBJ2-5, the V gene TRBV2, with 9 bases aligning to TRBD2. Germline CDR1 SNHLY, CDR2 FYNNEI. The CDR3 runs to 14 residues. V trimming: 7 bases; J trimming: 2 bases; junction bases outside the gene matches: 5. CDR3 residues: CASKVAGAQETQYF. The CDR3 DNA reads as TGTGCCAGCAAGGTAGCGGGGGCGCAAGAGACCCAGTACTTC.

In nucleotides, the CDR3 is TGCGCCAGCAGCAGATCCGGGACAGGGTCCGAGACCCAGTACTTC. Protein sequence: CASSRSGTGSETQYF. The V call is TRBV5-1, the J call TRBJ2-5; 9 bases are a match to TRBD1. CDR3 length equals 15 residues. Germline loops: CDR1 SGHRS, CDR2 YFSETQ. The ends lost 4 bases at V and 5 bases at J; junction bases unmatched: 9.

The chain combines TRBV6-6 with TRBJ1-1, with 7 nucleotides matching TRBD1. J was trimmed by 2 bases and V by 4 bases; bases with no gene match: 10. Per germline, CDR1 MNHNY and CDR2 SVGAGI (reference sequence). The CDR3 spans 16 residues. CDR3 DNA: TGTGCCAGCAGTTTAGGGGGGACAGCTAGCAACACTGAAGCTTTCTTT. Translating gives CASSLGGTASNTEAFF.

About this clone: Other DNA variants within this sample encode the same CDR3. The chain recombines TRBV5-8 with TRBJ1-6; D is possibly TRBD1 (5 bases). V was clipped by 2 bases and J by 7 bases, with 7 bases between them. The germline V gene encodes CDR1 SGHTS and CDR2 YDEGEE. CDR3 length: 13 amino acids. DNA for the CDR3: TGTGCCAGCAGCTTTCGGGGGAATTCACCCCTCCACTTT. Its protein product is CASSFRGNSPLHF.

The chain uses TRBV6-1 and TRBJ1-4, with no clear D. Trimming removed 3 bases at V and 3 bases at J, with 14 bases between. Germline V gives CDR1 MNHNS, CDR2 SASEGT. The CDR3 contains 16 residues. In DNA form, the CDR3 reads TGTGCCAGCAGTGACTTGGTCGGAGAGGCTAATGAAAAACTGTTTTTT. Translating it yields CASSDLVGEANEKLFF.

J is TRBJ1-5 and V is TRBV5-1; no reliable D call. V shed 4 bases and J shed 0 bases, with 8 bases lying between them. CDR3 length: 14 residues. Germline CDR1 is SGHRS and CDR2 is YFSETQ. The CDR3 region is CASSPGSSNQPQHF. DNA for the CDR3: TGCGCCAGCAGCCCGGGGAGTAGCAATCAGCCCCAGCATTTT.

The rearrangement joins TRBV2 to TRBJ1-2; 10 nucleotides match TRBD1. The trim removed 9 bases at V and 7 bases at J, leaving 5 bases unmatched. The V gene's germline CDR1 is SNHLY and CDR2 FYNNEI. This CDR3 region has 12 residues. CDR3 sequence reads: CASKTGGSGYTF. In DNA, the CDR3 is TGTGCCAGTAAGACAGGGGGCTCTGGCTACACCTTC.

This chain uses TRBV5-1 with TRBJ2-7; TRBD1 agrees at 11 bases. Losses at the gene ends were 4 bases for V and 4 bases for J; bases not matched to a gene: 7. This CDR3 region has 15 residues. Germline V gives CDR1 SGHRS, CDR2 YFSETQ. The CDR3 coding sequence is TGCGCCAGCAGCCCGATCCGGGACAGGGGGTACGAGCAGTACTTC. It codes for CASSPIRDRGYEQYF.